This TCR beta chain was captured in a study of T cells after yellow fever vaccination. In TCRdb, the 5' RACE reads were re-called with MiXCR into one record per CDR3 protein. The repertoire holds 350,000 to 450,000 distinct CDR3 sequences, roughly 6.1% seen once, with about 15% in the top ten. Findings and caveats of the study: Clones from primary vaccination mostly reappeared after the booster (approximately 96% CD4, over 85% CD8). The study noted that FACS-sorted repertoires could contain abundant clonotypes contaminating from the bulk population.

There are many counts of this clonotype. Antigen specificity is unknown. CDR3 length: 13 residues. The chain links TRBV21-1 to TRBJ2-1. TRBV21-1 is marked as a pseudogene. The sample in question was PBMCs, obtained 5 days after the yellow fever booster vaccination. The sequence came from a man aged 30 to 39 who received the YFV17D yellow fever vaccine. CDR3 in amino acids: CASSKDQFNEQFF. CDR3 nucleotides: TGTGCCAGCAGCAAAGACCAGTTCAATGAGCAGTTCTTC.